Below are 4 T cell receptor beta chains sequenced from a single sample in a study of T cell responses to AZD1222 COVID-19 vaccine. Repertoires were generated with immunoSEQ multiplex PCR, while TCRdb's copy carries only in-frame clones and drops some. The sample gives fewer than 130,000 clones, around 90% of which show up once; approximately 15% is in the top ten. The sample consisted of peripheral blood, taken 28 days after the second AZD1222 dose. These receptor sequences come from an adult who received the AZD1222 COVID-19 vaccine.

The rearrangement joins TRBV11-3 to TRBJ1-3, with D possibly being TRBD1 (5 bases). Germline V gives CDR1 SGHNT, CDR2 YENEEA. V lost 5 bases, J lost 7 bases, and 18 bases lay in between. The CDR3 covers 15 residues. This CDR3 reads CASSGGQGVGNTIYF. In nucleotides, the CDR3 is TGTGCCAGCAGCGGCGGGCAGGGAGTCGGGAACACCATATATTTT.

The chain links TRBV12-5 to TRBJ2-5; 10 nucleotides agree with TRBD1. J lost 5 bases, V lost 1 base, and 4 bases had no gene match. The germline V gene encodes CDR1 LGHNT and CDR2 FRNRAP. This CDR3 is 15 amino acids long. The CDR3 nucleotides read TGTGCTAGTGGTTTGGGACAGGGGGCGTTGGAGACCCAGTACTTC. This codes for CASGLGQGALETQYF. Full variable domain (missing parts from reference TRBV12-5 and TRBJ2-5): DARVTQTPRHKVTEMGQEVTMRCQPILGHNTVFWYRQTMMQGLELLAYFRNRAPLDDSGMPKDRFSAEMPDATLATLKIQPSEPRDSAVYFCASGLGQGALETQYFGPGTRLLVL.

This chain joins TRBV5-5 and TRBJ1-1, with 8 bases aligning to TRBD1. The CDR3 has 13 residues. The germline V gene has CDR1 SGHKS and CDR2 YYEKEE (reference sequence). Trimming took 5 bases from V and 7 from J; bases not matched to a gene: 7. The CDR3 reads CASSTDRALEAFF. The CDR3 DNA follows: TGTGCCAGCAGTACGGACAGGGCCCTTGAAGCTTTCTTT.

The chain has TRBV6-5 and TRBJ1-1, with TRBD1 as a possible D gene (5 bases). From germline, CDR1 is MNHEY and CDR2 SVGAGI. V lost 6 bases to trimming and J lost 4 bases, with 18 bases between them. The CDR3 spans 15 residues. For the CDR3, the DNA is TGTGCCAGCAGACAACCCTCCTGGGGGGGCACTGAAGCTTTCTTT. This encodes CASRQPSWGGTEAFF.